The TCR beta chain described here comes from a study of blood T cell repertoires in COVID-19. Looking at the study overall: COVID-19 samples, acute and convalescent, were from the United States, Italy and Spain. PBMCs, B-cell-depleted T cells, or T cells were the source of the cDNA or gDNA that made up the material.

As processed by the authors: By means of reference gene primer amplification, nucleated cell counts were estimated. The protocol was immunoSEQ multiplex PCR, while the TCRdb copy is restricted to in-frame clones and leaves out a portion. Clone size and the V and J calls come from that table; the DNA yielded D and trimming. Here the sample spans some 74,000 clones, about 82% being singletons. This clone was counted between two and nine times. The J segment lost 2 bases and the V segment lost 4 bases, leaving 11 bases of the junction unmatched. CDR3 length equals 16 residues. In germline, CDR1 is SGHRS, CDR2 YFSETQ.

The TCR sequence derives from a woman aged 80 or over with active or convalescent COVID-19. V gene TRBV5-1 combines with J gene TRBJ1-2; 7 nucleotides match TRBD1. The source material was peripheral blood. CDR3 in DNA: TGCGCCAGCAGCCTTCAGGCCGGGACAGCAAACTATGGCTACACCTTC. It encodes CASSLQAGTANYGYTF.